This TCR beta chain was documented in a study of cytomegalovirus exposure and HLA in healthy donors. Across the whole study: Early released data had about 80 million unique TCRs, all coming from HLA-typed donors.

CDR3 size: 14 residues. Per germline, CDR1 LNHDA and CDR2 SQIVND (reference sequence). After removal of 4 bases from V and 9 bases from J, the junction contained 8 bases not matched to a gene. Both 60 Vbeta primers and 13 Jbeta primers went into the PCR. TCRdb's copy holds only in-frame clones and misses some; the assay was immunoSEQ multiplex PCR. The data hold some 150,000 clones, with 60% to 85% observed a single time. The chain joins TRBV19 to TRBJ2-1, with 8 nucleotides matching TRBD2. This receptor was taken from a woman in her thirties or forties in good health and CMV-seronegative. Material: PBMCs. The CDR3 sequence is CASSKSGSTAEQFF. The CDR3 DNA reads TGTGCCAGTAGTAAAAGCGGGAGTACGGCTGAGCAGTTCTTC.